This T cell receptor beta chain was captured by sequencing in a study of blood T cell repertoires in COVID-19. Study at large: The United States, Italy and Spain provided the acute and convalescent COVID-19 samples. Sources were T cells, B-cell-depleted T cells, or PBMCs; the material itself was cDNA or gDNA.

The data were produced by immunoSEQ multiplex PCR, yet TCRdb's version contains in-frame clones alone and is incomplete. The data hold under 300,000 clones, with roughly 93% observed a single time. This study enrolled people aged roughly 18 to 90 from under 25 US geographic areas. Participant-reported clinical history was the basis for cohort assignment. The clonotype originates from a woman in her thirties or forties with acute COVID-19. The sequenced sample was PBMCs or T cells enriched from blood (not recorded which).

CDR3 loop: CASSSEATGANTEAFF. The CDR3 DNA is TGTGCCAGCAGCTCCGAAGCTACAGGGGCCAACACTGAAGCTTTCTTT. The V call is TRBV7-9, the J call TRBJ1-1; 7 nucleotides match TRBD1. Germline loops: CDR1 SEHNR, CDR2 FQNEAQ (reference sequence). CDR3 size: 16 residues. V trimming: 4 bases; J trimming: 2 bases; junction bases outside the gene matches: 10.